Presented here are 7 T cell receptor beta chains from one specimen sequenced in a study of vaccination and CD4 T cells after COVID-19. Stated treatment: approximately nine-day PBMC culture with coronavirus spike peptide pools or control peptides (ViraFEST assay). These receptors have no known antigen. The Oncomine TCR Beta short-read assay sequenced DNA from cultured CD4+ T cells. TCRdb called the PCR reads again in MiXCR, with one record for every CDR3 protein. The table records 7,500 to 10,000 distinct CDR3 sequences, about two thirds of them present only once. Sequencing input: CD4+ T cells from blood, cultured in vitro. Receptors originate from a human donor who had recovered from COVID-19.

The gene calls are TRBV5-1 and TRBJ2-3; no clear D. Trimming pared 4 bases from V and 2 bases from J, leaving 11 bases between. Germline CDR1 and CDR2: SGHRS and YFSETQ. This CDR3 comprises 14 residues. The CDR3 sequence is CASSLEGYTDTQYF. CDR3 in DNA: TGCGCCAGCAGCCTGGAAGGCTACACAGATACGCAGTATTTT.

V gene TRBV5-3 combines with J gene TRBJ2-7; the D is unclear. TRBV5-3 is an open reading frame, and its role is uncertain. This CDR3 contains 11 residues. The germline V and J ends were trimmed by 3 bases and 2 bases, with 3 bases remaining between them. The CDR3 DNA reads TGTGCCAGAAGCTCGCCCTACGAGCAGTACTTC. This sequence encodes CARSSPYEQYF.

V gene TRBV5-1 combines with J gene TRBJ2-6; 8 bases are shared with TRBD2. Germline CDR1 SGHRS, CDR2 YFSETQ. V gave up 4 bases and J gave up 0 bases; unmatched junction bases: 6. This CDR3 has 17 amino acids. The CDR3 sequence is CASSAGLGGSGANVLTF. The CDR3 bases are TGCGCCAGCAGCGCGGGACTAGGGGGCTCTGGGGCCAACGTCCTGACTTTC.

The chain has TRBV5-1 and TRBJ2-3; TRBD2 might be the D (6 bases). The CDR3 has 16 residues. V was cut by 4 bases and J by 0 bases, with 15 bases left in between. CDR1 is SGHRS, CDR2 YFSETQ, per germline. CDR3 amino acids: CASSIGYSGSTDTQYF. The CDR3 DNA is TGCGCCAGCAGCATTGGGTATAGCGGAAGCACAGATACGCAGTATTTT.

The chain joins TRBV29-1 to TRBJ1-1; D remains unclear. The CDR3 totals 10 residues. CDR1 is SQVTM, CDR2 ANQGSEA, per germline. Trimming shortened V by 4 bases and J by 5 bases, and 5 bases separated the two germline ends. CDR3 sequence reads: CSVVGTEAFF. CDR3 nucleotides: TGCAGCGTTGTGGGAACTGAAGCTTTCTTT.

V usage is TRBV2 and J usage is TRBJ2-2; TRBD2 matches at 7 bases. CDR3 length: 17 amino acids. Germline V gives CDR1 SNHLY, CDR2 FYNNEI. The trim removed 2 bases at V and 0 bases at J, leaving 6 bases unmatched. Here the CDR3 DNA reads TGTGCCAGCAGTGAACGGATGCGGGGGACGAACACCGGGGAGCTGTTTTTT. Translation gives CASSERMRGTNTGELFF.

The chain is built from TRBV7-2 and TRBJ1-3; no definite D call. Deletions cut 4 bases from V and 0 bases from J, with 10 bases between. The length of the CDR3 is 15 residues. Germline V gene sequence: CDR1 SGHTA, CDR2 FQGNSA. The DNA of the CDR3 is TGTGCCAGCAGCTCCACCACGGGCTCTGGAAACACCATATATTTT. Its protein is CASSSTTGSGNTIYF. The full variable domain, in which reference TRBV7-2 and TRBJ1-3 provide the parts outside the CDR3, is GAGVSQSPSNKVTEKGKDVELRCDPISGHTALYWYRQSLGQGLEFLIYFQGNSAPDKSGLPSDRFSAERTGGSVSTLTIQRTQQEDSAVYLCASSSTTGSGNTIYFGEGSWLTVV.